The present TCR beta chain was sequenced within a study of blood T cell repertoires in COVID-19. TCRdb's copy holds only in-frame clones and misses some; the assay was immunoSEQ multiplex PCR. The table has about 5,100 clones, approximately 90% seen once. The receptor's source is an elderly woman with acute or convalescent COVID-19. Sequenced input: peripheral blood.

The CDR3 is CASSLGGGAYNEQFF. The DNA of the CDR3 is TGTGCCAGCAGCTTAGGTGGGGGGGCCTACAATGAGCAGTTCTTC. The chain recombines TRBV11-2 with TRBJ2-1, with 7 bases fitting TRBD2. The CDR3 covers 15 residues. CDR1 is SGHAT, CDR2 FQNNGV, per germline. V lost 1 base and J lost 2; bases outside the gene matches: 2. The full variable domain, with the rest looked up from reference TRBV11-2 and TRBJ2-1, is EAGVAQSPRYKIIEKRQSVAFWCNPISGHATLYWYQQILGQGPKLLIQFQNNGVVDDSQLPKDRFSAERLKGVDSTLKIQPAKLEDSAVYLCASSLGGGAYNEQFFGPGTRLTVL.